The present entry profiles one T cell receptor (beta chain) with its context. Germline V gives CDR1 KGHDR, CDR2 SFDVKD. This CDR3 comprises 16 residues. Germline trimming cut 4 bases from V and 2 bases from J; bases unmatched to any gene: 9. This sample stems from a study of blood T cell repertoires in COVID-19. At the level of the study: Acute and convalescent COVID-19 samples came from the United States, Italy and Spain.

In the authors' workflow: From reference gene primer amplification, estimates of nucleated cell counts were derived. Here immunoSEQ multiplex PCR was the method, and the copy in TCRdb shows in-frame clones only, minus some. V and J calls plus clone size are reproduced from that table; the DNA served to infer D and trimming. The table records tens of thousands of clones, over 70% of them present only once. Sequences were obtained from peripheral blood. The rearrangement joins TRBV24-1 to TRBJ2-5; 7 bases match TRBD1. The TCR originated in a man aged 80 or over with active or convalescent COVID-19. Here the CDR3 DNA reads TGTGCCACCAGTGACGAGCAGGGACAGCTACAAGAGACCCAGTACTTC. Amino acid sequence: CATSDEQGQLQETQYF.